This entry lists 10 T cell receptor beta chains sequenced from one sample in a study of T cell responses to AZD1222 COVID-19 vaccine. Some clones are missing from TCRdb's copy, which holds only in-frame ones; the method was immunoSEQ multiplex PCR. The sample carries 100,000 to 150,000 clones, about nine tenths recorded once. Sequenced material: peripheral blood, taken on day 0 of AZD1222 vaccination. All receptors come from an adult in good health.

In its sample, this clone was seen once. V usage is TRBV5-8 and J usage is TRBJ2-2; 8 positions agree with TRBD2. J lost 4 bases, V lost 2 bases, and 10 bases had no gene match. The germline gives CDR1 SGHTS, CDR2 YDEGEE. This CDR3 contains 17 residues. The DNA of the CDR3 is TGTGCCAGCAGCTTTTCCCGGACTAGCATCGGCACCGGGGAGCTGTTTTTT. This gives the protein CASSFSRTSIGTGELFF.

This clone is categorized as medium-sized. The chain employs TRBV6-5 and TRBJ2-3; D unresolved. Trimming pared 0 bases from V and 3 bases from J, leaving 7 bases between. The V gene's germline CDR1 is MNHEY and CDR2 SVGAGI. The CDR3 runs 14 residues. DNA for the CDR3: TGTGCCAGCAGTTACTCGGTTGCGACAGATACGCAGTATTTT. It codes for CASSYSVATDTQYF.

The chain combines TRBV7-9 with TRBJ2-1, with 9 bases aligning to TRBD2. The junction had 9 bases not matched to a gene; V was cut back by 0 bases and J by 6 bases. The CDR3 is 17 amino acids. The V gene's germline CDR1 is SEHNR and CDR2 FQNEAQ (reference sequence). CDR3 DNA sequence: TGTGCCAGCAGCTTAGCACCCCCCGGGACTAGCCTCAATGAGCAGTTCTTC. Its translation is CASSLAPPGTSLNEQFF.

The gene calls are TRBV2 and TRBJ2-3; 13 bases align to TRBD2. CDR1 and CDR2 from the germline V gene are SNHLY and FYNNEI. J gave up 4 bases and V 5 bases, and 3 bases lay outside the gene matches. The CDR3 is made up of 15 amino acids. The CDR3: CASSPTSGGADTQYF. The CDR3 bases are TGTGCCAGCAGTCCAACTAGCGGGGGGGCAGATACGCAGTATTTT.

J is TRBJ2-7 and V is TRBV25-1; TRBD1 matches at 9 bases. This CDR3 has 14 amino acids. Germline CDR1 reads MGHDK; CDR2 reads SYGVNS. V shed 4 bases and J 3 bases; nucleotides not matched to a gene: 4. The DNA for the CDR3 is TGTGCCAGCAGTGTTCGACAGGGGGTCTACGAGCAGTACTTC. The encoded protein is CASSVRQGVYEQYF.

The chain links TRBV2 to TRBJ1-2; D ambiguous. Trimming stripped 3 bases from V and 1 base from J, with 9 bases between. Germline V CDR1 and CDR2: SNHLY, FYNNEI. The CDR3 spans 14 residues. Written as DNA, the CDR3 is TGTGCCAGCAGTGAGAGACCGGATAACTATGGCTACACCTTC. Amino acids: CASSERPDNYGYTF.

V is TRBV5-8 and J is TRBJ1-1; 9 nucleotides agree with TRBD1. The V gene's germline CDR1 is SGHTS and CDR2 YDEGEE. The length of the CDR3 is 14 residues. J gave up 7 bases and V 4 bases, and 8 bases lay outside the gene matches. The CDR3, as DNA: TGTGCCAGCAGCCTAGGACAGGGGTGGGGTGAAGCTTTCTTT. It translates to CASSLGQGWGEAFF.

This chain uses TRBV7-3 with TRBJ2-1; 13 bases map to TRBD2. Trimming took 3 bases from V and 8 from J; bases not matched to a gene: 4. Looked up from germline, CDR1 is SGHTA and CDR2 is FQGTGA. The CDR3 extends over 15 amino acids. CDR3 nucleotides: TGTGCCAGCAGCTTCGGGACTAGCGGGGTTGATGAGCAGTTCTTC. Protein product: CASSFGTSGVDEQFF.

V usage is TRBV9 and J usage is TRBJ1-1, with D unclear. V lost 3 bases and J 8 bases, leaving 17 bases between the germline ends. The CDR3 length is 14 residues. Germline assignment: CDR1 SGDLS and CDR2 YYNGEE. The chain's CDR3 is CASSAGGLGQEAFF. CDR3 bases: TGTGCCAGCAGCGCCGGTGGCCTGGGTCAGGAAGCTTTCTTT.

The DNA for the CDR3 is TGTGCCAGCAGTTTATCGGCCACCTCTGGAAACACCATATATTTT. This gives the protein CASSLSATSGNTIYF. The chain recombines TRBV27 with TRBJ1-3; no firm D call. Germline CDR1 is MNHEY and CDR2 is SMNVEV (reference sequence). The germline V and J ends were trimmed by 0 bases and 0 bases, with 6 bases remaining between them. This CDR3 has 15 residues.